A selection of T cell receptor beta chains follows, all from one sample in a study of radiation and T cells in renal cell carcinoma. Assay: immunoSEQ multiplex PCR; the TCRdb copy retains only in-frame clones and omits some. Here the sample spans approximately 94,000 clones, 82% being singletons. The source was blood, collected from a patient whose treatment included radiotherapy and nephrectomy. The receptors shown here come from a man aged 60 to 69 with renal cell carcinoma. CDR3s leave out the opening cysteine and the closing phenylalanine or tryptophan. The order of the fields is J gene, V gene, CDR3 protein.

j_call: TRBJ1-4
v_call: TRBV5-5
cdr3_aa: ASSWAQATNEKLF

j_call: TRBJ2-1
v_call: TRBV28
cdr3_aa: ASRSTSGRPNEQF

j_call: TRBJ1-5
v_call: TRBV6-1
cdr3_aa: ASSALTGGGQPQH

j_call: TRBJ2-5
v_call: TRBV7-8
cdr3_aa: ASSRLETNQETQY

j_call: TRBJ2-3
v_call: TRBV6-1
cdr3_aa: ASSETSGRSDTQY

j_call: TRBJ2-2
v_call: TRBV27
cdr3_aa: ASSFKGDRGSTGELF

j_call: TRBJ2-7
v_call: TRBV6-5
cdr3_aa: ASSYLSTYEQY

j_call: TRBJ2-4
v_call: TRBV5-1
cdr3_aa: ASNYRGLEDIQY

j_call: TRBJ1-1
v_call: TRBV4-1
cdr3_aa: ASSQVLGNGGNTEAF

j_call: TRBJ2-1
v_call: TRBV5-1
cdr3_aa: ASKGRSDSYNEQF

j_call: TRBJ2-1
v_call: TRBV29-1
cdr3_aa: SVVGTSGSNVANEQF

j_call: TRBJ2-1
v_call: TRBV19
cdr3_aa: ASSMGLAGEGAYNEQF

j_call: TRBJ1-1
v_call: TRBV27
cdr3_aa: ASRDSENTEAF

j_call: TRBJ2-3
v_call: TRBV18
cdr3_aa: ASSPGVTDTQY

j_call: TRBJ2-5
v_call: TRBV5-1
cdr3_aa: ASSLRTQGGETQY

j_call: TRBJ2-2
v_call: TRBV21-1
cdr3_aa: ASSKENCTGELF

j_call: TRBJ2-6
v_call: TRBV6-1
cdr3_aa: ASKIDPLGANVLT

j_call: TRBJ2-7
v_call: TRBV2
cdr3_aa: ASGDRVTYEQY

j_call: TRBJ2-3
v_call: TRBV28
cdr3_aa: ASSLGGGLGDTQY

j_call: TRBJ2-1
v_call: TRBV4-3
cdr3_aa: ASSQDPGGPYNEQF

j_call: TRBJ2-7
v_call: TRBV7-2
cdr3_aa: ASSVDTGQPYEQY

j_call: TRBJ2-1
v_call: TRBV4-2
cdr3_aa: ASSQGLANEQF

j_call: TRBJ2-2
v_call: TRBV7-6
cdr3_aa: ASSTPGLAGTGELF

j_call: TRBJ2-7
v_call: TRBV27
cdr3_aa: ASSLNVGFYEQY

j_call: TRBJ1-1
v_call: TRBV21-1
cdr3_aa: ASSLNPRTGGEAF

j_call: TRBJ2-3
v_call: TRBV7-8
cdr3_aa: ASSTPPTSGYSTDTQY

j_call: TRBJ2-5
v_call: TRBV6-6
cdr3_aa: ASSAGDRFQETQY

j_call: TRBJ2-3
v_call: TRBV7-2
cdr3_aa: ASSLSGSTDTQY

j_call: TRBJ2-1
v_call: TRBV7-6
cdr3_aa: ASSSREGAASSYNEQF

j_call: TRBJ2-1
v_call: TRBV4-3
cdr3_aa: ASSNPLRSEEQF

j_call: TRBJ1-1
v_call: TRBV19
cdr3_aa: ASTTNRGRFFTEAF

j_call: TRBJ1-4
v_call: TRBV27
cdr3_aa: ASSLQGGTTNEKLF

j_call: TRBJ2-7
v_call: TRBV7-9
cdr3_aa: ASSSDGLARSYEQY

j_call: TRBJ1-3
v_call: TRBV9
cdr3_aa: ASSVTERNTIY

j_call: TRBJ1-1
v_call: TRBV18
cdr3_aa: ASSLARDGTEAF

j_call: TRBJ1-2
v_call: TRBV29-1
cdr3_aa: SVHHQTGFYGYT

j_call: TRBJ2-7
v_call: TRBV6-6
cdr3_aa: ASSAGTGDEQY

j_call: TRBJ2-3
v_call: TRBV5-1
cdr3_aa: ASSAQGPTDTQY

j_call: TRBJ2-1
v_call: TRBV4-3
cdr3_aa: ASSQGYNEQF

j_call: TRBJ2-5
v_call: TRBV6-5
cdr3_aa: ASSRGQETQY

j_call: TRBJ2-3
v_call: TRBV19
cdr3_aa: ASGAGVGDTQY

j_call: TRBJ2-3
v_call: TRBV5-1
cdr3_aa: ASSFGTDTQY

j_call: TRBJ2-7
v_call: TRBV27
cdr3_aa: ASSLSERVPSYEQY

j_call: TRBJ2-1
v_call: TRBV5-1
cdr3_aa: ASSLDPGGRFPRNNEQF

j_call: TRBJ2-1
v_call: TRBV9
cdr3_aa: ASSVTSGSNEQF

j_call: TRBJ2-7
v_call: TRBV28
cdr3_aa: ASGPLPGAYEQY

j_call: TRBJ2-3
v_call: TRBV7-3
cdr3_aa: ASSLMGASTDTQY

j_call: TRBJ2-3
v_call: TRBV29-1
cdr3_aa: SVDPQASGGDTQY

j_call: TRBJ2-5
v_call: TRBV9
cdr3_aa: ASSGQRETFQETQY

j_call: TRBJ2-3
v_call: TRBV5-1
cdr3_aa: ASSLRGQGARADTQY

j_call: TRBJ1-2
v_call: TRBV27
cdr3_aa: ASSPRRGNYGYT

j_call: TRBJ2-2
v_call: TRBV25-1
cdr3_aa: ASSDSSLPNTGELF

j_call: TRBJ2-7
v_call: TRBV19
cdr3_aa: ASSIRLASYEQY

j_call: TRBJ1-5
v_call: TRBV18
cdr3_aa: ASSPGTSSNQPQH

j_call: TRBJ2-2
v_call: TRBV2
cdr3_aa: ATRIKRAGELF

j_call: TRBJ1-2
v_call: TRBV28
cdr3_aa: ASRPEQGRYYGYT

j_call: TRBJ1-5
v_call: TRBV4-1
cdr3_aa: ASSQDLRQGEQPQH

j_call: TRBJ2-5
v_call: TRBV15
cdr3_aa: ATSRVGQGETQY